This TCR beta chain is from a study of response to subunit inactivated influenza vaccine. The study's findings and limits: Seasonal influenza vaccination, on each occasion, was suggested by the authors to recruit few new T cells.

TCRdb re-analysed the RT-PCR reads in MiXCR, keeping a single row per CDR3 protein. The sample has fewer than 600,000 distinct CDR3 sequences; roughly 7.9% are singletons. Trimming stripped 4 bases from V and 4 bases from J, with 14 bases between. This CDR3 comprises 14 residues. Germline CDR1 SGHAT, CDR2 FQNNGV. This clonotype was counted at least ten times. The antigen is undetermined. This receptor was obtained from a man aged 50 to 75 who received an inactivated influenza vaccine. The chain combines TRBV11-2 with TRBJ2-7; possibly TRBD1 for D (6 bases). The sequences come from PBMCs from blood, collected around 2 years after vaccination. In DNA, the CDR3 is TGTGCCAGCAGCTCAACAGGGATCTTGTACGAGCAGTACTTC. Translation: CASSSTGILYEQYF. Supplemented by reference TRBV11-2 and TRBJ2-7, the full variable domain reads EAGVAQSPRYKIIEKRQSVAFWCNPISGHATLYWYQQILGQGPKLLIQFQNNGVVDDSQLPKDRFSAERLKGVDSTLKIQPAKLEDSAVYLCASSSTGILYEQYFGPGTRLTVT.